A single sample gave rise to the 32 T cell receptor beta chains below, sequenced in a study of neoadjuvant anti-PD-1 for oral cavity cancer. Sequencing was performed with immunoSEQ multiplex PCR; in TCRdb, only in-frame clones are kept and a portion is missing. Of some 15,000 clones listed, roughly 73% were seen once; the top ten hold 2.5% to 3.5%. The input for sequencing was PBMCs, taken before nivolumab (anti-PD-1) treatment. The receptors were gathered from a person between 35 and 79 years old with oral cavity squamous cell carcinoma.

This chain uses TRBV27 with TRBJ1-2; D is unresolved. The V end was cut by 2 bases, the J end by 0 bases, with 7 bases between. The CDR3 runs 14 residues. Germline V gives CDR1 MNHEY, CDR2 SMNVEV (reference sequence). The CDR3 DNA reads as TGTGCCAGCAGTTTAAAAGGTCCTAACTATGGCTACACCTTC. It yields the protein CASSLKGPNYGYTF.

The genes are TRBV4-1 and TRBJ1-2; 8 bases fit TRBD1. Germline V gene sequence: CDR1 MGHRA, CDR2 YSYEKL. V lost 4 bases to trimming and J lost 7 bases; unmatched junction nucleotides: 17. This CDR3 is 17 amino acids long. CDR3 sequence (DNA): TGCGCCAGCAGCCCCCGACCCTCGGACAGGGTTCAGGGTGGCTACACCTTC. Translation: CASSPRPSDRVQGGYTF.

V gene TRBV6-5 combines with J gene TRBJ2-7, with D tentatively TRBD2 (5 bases). Germline CDR1 and CDR2: MNHEY and SVGAGI. CDR3 length equals 15 residues. The V end lost 5 bases, the J end lost 5 bases, and 19 bases lay between the germline ends. The DNA of the CDR3 is TGTGCCAGCAGTCCCCACGAGGGTCGACATGACGAGCAGTACTTC. Encoded protein: CASSPHEGRHDEQYF.

This clone appeared a single time. This rearrangement joins TRBV6-5 to TRBJ2-7; 7 bases agree with TRBD2. The CDR3 covers 12 residues. CDR1 is MNHEY and CDR2 is SVGAGI in the germline V gene. With V trimmed by 2 bases and J by 6 bases, 1 base remained unmatched. The CDR3 is CASSYGRGEQYF. DNA for the CDR3: TGTGCCAGCAGTTACGGGAGGGGCGAGCAGTACTTC.

This chain joins TRBV9 and TRBJ1-2, with D tentatively TRBD1 (6 bases). Trimming removed 4 bases at V and 7 bases at J, with 11 bases between. This CDR3 is 12 amino acids long. Germline V gene lookup returns CDR1 SGDLS and CDR2 YYNGEE. In DNA, the CDR3 is TGTGCCAGCAGCCTAAAGGGGGGTGGCTACACCTTC. Translating gives CASSLKGGGYTF.

This chain joins TRBV7-9 and TRBJ2-3; 7 bases match TRBD2. J lost 2 bases, V lost 5 bases, and 7 bases had no gene match. Germline values: CDR1 SEHNR, CDR2 FQNEAQ (reference sequence). The CDR3 sequence is 15 residues long. The CDR3 coding sequence is TGTGCCAGCAGCCCGCTAGCGGACCTCACAGATACGCAGTATTTT. This translates into CASSPLADLTDTQYF. The whole variable domain, filled in from reference TRBV7-9 and TRBJ2-3, reads DTGVSQNPRHKITKRGQNVTFRCDPISEHNRLYWYRQTLGQGPEFLTYFQNEAQLEKSRLLSDRFSAERPKGSFSTLEIQRTEQGDSAMYLCASSPLADLTDTQYFGPGTRLTVL.

This chain connects TRBV12-5 to TRBJ1-5, with a possible D match to TRBD1 (5 bases). Trimming cost V 0 bases and J 4 bases, with 13 bases left between them. CDR1 is LGHNT, CDR2 FRNRAP, per germline. This CDR3 spans 16 amino acids. The CDR3 coding sequence is TGTGCTAGTGGTTTGGTCGTGGGGGTTCGAAATCAGCCCCAGCATTTT. Its protein is CASGLVVGVRNQPQHF.

The J gene is TRBJ1-5, the V gene TRBV5-1, with D possibly being TRBD1 (6 bases). The length of the CDR3 is 15 residues. CDR1 is SGHRS, CDR2 YFSETQ, per germline. V was cut by 0 bases and J by 0 bases, with 7 bases left in between. The DNA for the CDR3 is TGCGCCAGCAGCTTGGCAGGGGCTAGCAATCAGCCCCAGCATTTT. Translated: CASSLAGASNQPQHF.

The chain links TRBV9 to TRBJ2-7; TRBD2 aligns across 8 bases. Trimming cost V 0 bases and J 5 bases; bases outside gene matches: 16. Germline V gene data show CDR1 as SGDLS and CDR2 as YYNGEE. CDR3 size: 18 residues. Here the CDR3 reads CASSVEAGKAGDRNEQYF. CDR3 in DNA: TGTGCCAGCAGCGTAGAAGCCGGAAAAGCGGGAGACCGCAACGAGCAGTACTTC. Together with reference TRBV9 and TRBJ2-7, the CDR3 gives the full variable domain: DSGVTQTPKHLITATGQRVTLRCSPRSGDLSVYWYQQSLDQGLQFLIQYYNGEERAKGNILERFSAQQFPDLHSELNLSSLELGDSALYFCASSVEAGKAGDRNEQYFGPGTRLTVT.

The J gene is TRBJ2-3, the V gene TRBV10-3, with D tentatively TRBD2 (6 bases). CDR1 and CDR2 (germline): ENHRY, SYGVKD. The CDR3 runs 15 residues. Trimming took 3 bases from V and 1 from J, leaving 11 bases between them. The CDR3 reads CAISEGTGGTDTQYF. The CDR3 DNA is TGTGCCATCAGTGAAGGAACGGGGGGCACAGATACGCAGTATTTT.

The V call is TRBV7-5, the J call TRBJ2-7. TRBV7-5 is annotated as a pseudogene. This CDR3 comprises 14 residues. The CDR3 spells CVRTPHGRRDEQYF. The CDR3 coding sequence is TGTGTCAGAACCCCCCACGGCAGAAGGGACGAGCAGTACTTC.

The chain is built from TRBV19 and TRBJ1-2; D is undetermined. This CDR3 has 11 residues. Germline CDR1 and CDR2: LNHDA and SQIVND (reference sequence). Trimming shortened V by 7 bases and J by 0 bases, and 3 bases separated the two germline ends. The CDR3 DNA reads TGTGCCAGTACTACTAACTATGGCTACACCTTC. Translated, it gives CASTTNYGYTF.

This chain connects TRBV19 to TRBJ1-2; 11 nucleotides agree with TRBD1. Germline values: CDR1 LNHDA, CDR2 SQIVND (reference sequence). Unmatched junction bases numbered 11, after V lost 6 bases and J lost 2 bases. This CDR3 has 17 amino acids. The CDR3: CASRLDRGRWENYGYTF. The CDR3 nucleotides are TGTGCCAGTAGACTGGACAGGGGGCGCTGGGAAAACTATGGCTACACCTTC.

This clone was detected only a few times. V gene TRBV2 combines with J gene TRBJ1-5, with D unresolved. The CDR3 is 13 amino acids. Germline V gene lookup returns CDR1 SNHLY and CDR2 FYNNEI. Deletions cut 4 bases from V and 3 bases from J, with 7 bases between. This CDR3 is CASSAGYNQPQHF. The CDR3 bases are TGTGCCAGCAGTGCAGGTTACAATCAGCCCCAGCATTTT.

V usage is TRBV6-5 and J usage is TRBJ1-6; no firm D call. There are 15 residues in the CDR3. Trimming removed 0 bases from V and 5 bases from J, with 8 bases in between. The germline CDR1 and CDR2 sequences are MNHEY and SVGAGI. The CDR3 sequence: CASSYSGFHNSPLHF. CDR3 in DNA: TGTGCCAGCAGTTACTCCGGGTTCCATAATTCACCCCTCCACTTT.

This chain connects TRBV21-1 to TRBJ2-7; the listed D gene, TRBD1, was not tested against the DNA. TRBV21-1 is a recognized pseudogene. The CDR3 is 17 amino acids. In nucleotides, the CDR3 is TGTGCCAGCAGCAAATGGACAGGGTGGGGGCCCTCCTACGAGCAGTACTTC. Amino acid sequence: CASSKWTGWGPSYEQYF.

This sequence joins TRBV28 and TRBJ2-2, with 8 bases identical to TRBD1. The CDR3 sequence is 16 residues long. J gave up 3 bases and V 7 bases, and 10 bases lay outside the gene matches. Germline loops: CDR1 MDHEN, CDR2 SYDVKM. The CDR3 sequence: CASTSQGAQDTGELFF. The DNA of the CDR3 is TGTGCCAGCACGTCCCAGGGGGCACAGGACACCGGGGAGCTGTTTTTT.

This chain links TRBV5-1 with TRBJ2-7, with D tentatively TRBD1 (5 bases). Germline values: CDR1 SGHRS, CDR2 YFSETQ. CDR3 length: 15 residues. V was pared by 4 bases and J by 2 bases, with 16 bases between. The DNA for the CDR3 is TGCGCCAGCAGCCCGCCCACAGGATCCACCTACGAGCAGTACTTC. It codes for CASSPPTGSTYEQYF.

CDR3 DNA sequence: TGCGCCAGCAGCTTGGGTTTCGGGAACACTGAAGCTTTCTTT. Translating gives CASSLGFGNTEAFF. The genes are TRBV5-1 and TRBJ1-1; no firm D call. Germline V gives CDR1 SGHRS, CDR2 YFSETQ. The CDR3 runs 14 residues. V was pared by 0 bases and J by 1 base, with 7 bases between.

The rearrangement links TRBV15 to TRBJ2-2; tentatively, D is TRBD2 (6 bases). The V gene lost 5 bases and the J gene lost 3 bases, with 13 bases spanning the gap. Germline-derived CDR1 and CDR2 are LNHNV and YYDKDF (reference sequence). The CDR3 runs to 15 residues. The CDR3 DNA is TGTGCCACCAGCCCGGGACTGGGAGACACCGGGGAGCTGTTTTTT. Its protein product is CATSPGLGDTGELFF. Drawing the rest from reference TRBV15 and TRBJ2-2, the complete variable domain is DAMVIQNPRYQVTQFGKPVTLSCSQTLNHNVMYWYQQKSSQAPKLLFHYYDKDFNNEADTPDNFQSRRPNTSFCFLDIRSPGLGDTAMYLCATSPGLGDTGELFFGEGSRLTVL.

This sequence joins TRBV27 and TRBJ1-5; D is undetermined. Germline V CDR1 and CDR2: MNHEY, SMNVEV (reference sequence). V was pared by 3 bases and J by 5 bases, with 8 bases between. CDR3 length: 13 residues. CDR3 protein: CASSFKPDQPQHF. The CDR3 DNA is TGTGCCAGCAGTTTCAAGCCGGATCAGCCCCAGCATTTT.

The chain links TRBV6-5 to TRBJ2-1, with a possible D match to TRBD2 (5 bases). With 5 bases removed from V and 0 bases from J, the gap between germline ends came to 8 bases. This CDR3 spans 14 amino acids. The V gene's germline CDR1 is MNHEY and CDR2 SVGAGI. The chain's CDR3 is CASSLGDSYNEQFF. In DNA form, the CDR3 reads TGTGCCAGCAGTCTCGGGGACTCCTACAATGAGCAGTTCTTC.

In this sample, this clone turned up once. As DNA, the CDR3 is TGCGCCAGCAGCTTCCGAGGACTAGCGGGAGGGCGGAGCTACGAGCAGTACTTC. It is translated as CASSFRGLAGGRSYEQYF. The chain recombines TRBV5-1 with TRBJ2-7; 15 bases are a match to TRBD2. Germline V gene data show CDR1 as SGHRS and CDR2 as YFSETQ. The CDR3 has 18 residues. With V trimmed by 2 bases and J by 3 bases, 9 bases remained unmatched.

This rearrangement joins TRBV11-1 to TRBJ2-1; D perhaps matches TRBD2 (5 bases). Germline lookup yields CDR1 SGHAT and CDR2 FQDESV (reference sequence). The length of the CDR3 is 16 residues. Between the trimmed V and J ends, which lost 5 bases and 0 bases, there was a span of 14 bases. The CDR3 DNA reads TGTGCCAGCAGCATTGGACTCAGGAGCTCCTACAATGAGCAGTTCTTC. This encodes CASSIGLRSSYNEQFF. Complete variable domain (other parts from reference TRBV11-1 and TRBJ2-1): EAEVAQSPRYKITEKSQAVAFWCDPISGHATLYWYRQILGQGPELLVQFQDESVVDDSQLPKDRFSAERLKGVDSTLKIQPAELGDSAMYLCASSIGLRSSYNEQFFGPGTRLTVL.

CDR3 amino acids: CASSGRGGGQETQYF. The CDR3 DNA sequence: TGCGCCAGCAGCGGAAGGGGAGGTGGTCAAGAGACCCAGTACTTC. The chain recombines TRBV5-1 with TRBJ2-5; maybe TRBD2 (6 bases). Germline V gene lookup returns CDR1 SGHRS and CDR2 YFSETQ. The CDR3 consists of 15 residues. Deletions cut 4 bases from V and 2 bases from J, with 15 bases between.

This chain uses TRBV2 with TRBJ2-3; D is ambiguous. With 7 bases removed from V and 6 bases from J, the gap between germline ends came to 17 bases. Looked up from germline, CDR1 is SNHLY and CDR2 is FYNNEI. CDR3 length: 14 residues. CDR3 DNA sequence: TGTGCCAGCATAGTCGGACCCGATCATGATACGCAGTATTTT. Its protein is CASIVGPDHDTQYF.

This chain joins TRBV5-1 and TRBJ1-1; TRBD1 agrees at 7 bases. After removal of 4 bases from V and 5 bases from J, the junction contained 11 bases not matched to a gene. The germline CDR1 and CDR2 sequences are SGHRS and YFSETQ. This CDR3 is 15 amino acids long. The CDR3 reads CASSPKVQGGTEAFF. As DNA, the CDR3 is TGCGCCAGCAGCCCGAAGGTCCAGGGGGGAACTGAAGCTTTCTTT. Supplemented by reference TRBV5-1 and TRBJ1-1, the full variable domain reads KAGVTQTPRYLIKTRGQQVTLSCSPISGHRSVSWYQQTPGQGLQFLFEYFSETQRNKGNFPGRFSGRQFSNSRSEMNVSTLELGDSALYLCASSPKVQGGTEAFFGQGTRLTVV.

This clone was seen a few times. The chain carries TRBV4-1 and TRBJ2-1; maybe TRBD2 (5 bases). Trimming took off 4 bases at V and 0 bases at J, with 10 bases between the two ends. The V gene's germline CDR1 is MGHRA and CDR2 YSYEKL. The CDR3 covers 15 residues. The CDR3 region has the DNA TGCGCCAGCAGCCGACTACTTTCCTCCTACAATGAGCAGTTCTTC. It codes for CASSRLLSSYNEQFF.

This clone was detected a few times. The V gene is TRBV13, the J gene TRBJ1-5; D is undetermined. The germline CDR1 and CDR2 sequences are PRHDT and FYEKMQ (reference sequence). The CDR3 is made up of 14 amino acids. Trimming pared 7 bases from V and 1 base from J, leaving 11 bases between. Here the CDR3 reads CASTNGFSNQPQHF. The CDR3 bases are TGTGCCAGCACCAACGGGTTCAGCAATCAGCCCCAGCATTTT.

The table lists this clone with a count of one. This rearrangement joins TRBV11-2 to TRBJ2-3; no clear D. Germline CDR1 and CDR2: SGHAT and FQNNGV. The CDR3 totals 12 residues. Trimming left V 8 bases short and J 4 bases short, with 10 bases between. The CDR3 nucleotides read TGTGCCAGCCGACTGTACGCAGATACGCAGTATTTT. Translating gives CASRLYADTQYF.

This chain connects TRBV6-5 to TRBJ1-3; unclear D gene. Per germline, CDR1 MNHEY and CDR2 SVGAGI. V was cut by 7 bases and J by 0 bases, with 4 bases left in between. The CDR3 spans 12 residues. CDR3 loop: CASIGSGNTIYF. The CDR3 coding sequence is TGTGCCAGCATTGGCTCTGGAAACACCATATATTTT.

The chain joins TRBV7-9 to TRBJ1-2; D unclear. Germline assignment: CDR1 SEHNR and CDR2 FQNEAQ (reference sequence). The length of the CDR3 is 13 residues. V was pared by 0 bases and J by 8 bases, with 10 bases between. The CDR3 DNA sequence: TGTGCCAGCAGCTTAGCGCCGAACGGAGGCTACACCTTC. Translating it yields CASSLAPNGGYTF.